A selection of T cell receptor beta chains follows, all from one sample in a study of radiotherapy plus CTLA-4 blockade in lung cancer. Clones were read by immunoSEQ multiplex PCR, and TCRdb kept only the in-frame ones, dropping some. The sample comprises roughly 120,000 clones, roughly 80% of which are singletons, and roughly 5.2% rests with the top ten. This sample comprised peripheral blood, obtained from a patient treated with radiotherapy plus ipilimumab. The source of these receptors is a human donor with non-small cell lung cancer who had a partial response to radiotherapy plus ipilimumab. The CDR3 runs from the conserved cysteine through the conserved F or W. Fields, in order: V gene, clone size, CDR3 protein. Rows may omit the clone size; those that give it use once, few, many or a size class.

V gene: TRBV5-1; clone size: .; CDR3 protein: CASRRRQNTDTQYF
V gene: TRBV5-6; clone size: .; CDR3 protein: CASSLPASNTEAFF
V gene: TRBV6-1; clone size: .; CDR3 protein: CASSDDLTATKPHGIQYF
V gene: TRBV28; clone size: few; CDR3 protein: CASRKGQGRINYGYTF
V gene: TRBV4-1; clone size: once; CDR3 protein: CASSLRLQYQETQYF
V gene: TRBV5-1; clone size: few; CDR3 protein: CASSFGSPGELFF
V gene: TRBV25-1; clone size: many; CDR3 protein: CASSDGGGTYNEQFF
V gene: TRBV18; clone size: .; CDR3 protein: CASSPTQGGPSTEAFF
V gene: TRBV7-9; clone size: .; CDR3 protein: CASSSSGRSETQYF
V gene: TRBV29-1; clone size: .; CDR3 protein: CSVGGGAGYGYTF
V gene: TRBV19; clone size: few; CDR3 protein: CASAFSGGETEAFF
V gene: TRBV2; clone size: once; CDR3 protein: CASSGEARGPQHF
V gene: TRBV5-5; clone size: .; CDR3 protein: CASRGSYNEQFF
V gene: TRBV5-6; clone size: .; CDR3 protein: CASSLWTGRGGNEQFF
V gene: TRBV6-6; clone size: .; CDR3 protein: CASSQEWATEAFF
V gene: TRBV5-1; clone size: .; CDR3 protein: CASHLGSYNEQFF
V gene: TRBV5-1; clone size: medium-sized; CDR3 protein: CASSLGQGGFSTGELFF
V gene: TRBV19; clone size: few; CDR3 protein: CASSFRDRRTNEQYF
V gene: TRBV30; clone size: .; CDR3 protein: CAWSRGTTTDGYTF
V gene: TRBV14; clone size: .; CDR3 protein: CASSRDRGTWNTEAFF
V gene: TRBV9; clone size: .; CDR3 protein: CASSEGQTGAGNTIYF
V gene: TRBV28; clone size: once; CDR3 protein: CASNIQQAPYEQYF
V gene: TRBV15; clone size: once; CDR3 protein: CATSRGGAGGSYEQYF
V gene: TRBV6-1; clone size: .; CDR3 protein: CASSLRADTQYF
V gene: TRBV6-5; clone size: .; CDR3 protein: CASARSRDTNYGYTF
V gene: TRBV5-8; clone size: .; CDR3 protein: CASSLDRVDTQYF
V gene: TRBV9; clone size: medium-sized; CDR3 protein: CASSGTHSPNTEAFF
V gene: TRBV28; clone size: .; CDR3 protein: CASRIAGVNTEAFF
V gene: TRBV5-4; clone size: .; CDR3 protein: CASSLAASGAGELFF
V gene: TRBV6-1; clone size: few; CDR3 protein: CASSEATGRRGYTF
V gene: TRBV28; clone size: .; CDR3 protein: CASSSATRGTDTQYF
V gene: TRBV15; clone size: .; CDR3 protein: CATSRARTGAGEAFF
V gene: TRBV4-2; clone size: few; CDR3 protein: CASSRQGRESSYNEQFF
V gene: TRBV5-4; clone size: .; CDR3 protein: CASSLGQDPYEQYF
V gene: TRBV7-3; clone size: .; CDR3 protein: CASSSWQGELFF
V gene: TRBV13; clone size: few; CDR3 protein: CASSSRRAGELFF
V gene: TRBV18; clone size: few; CDR3 protein: CATRGGESSGNTIYF
V gene: TRBV5-4; clone size: once; CDR3 protein: CASSWDRGQVGYTF
V gene: TRBV5-1; clone size: .; CDR3 protein: CASSLGGTRPFNEQFF
V gene: TRBV4-1; clone size: .; CDR3 protein: CASSQVSTSGDEKLFF
V gene: TRBV6-1; clone size: .; CDR3 protein: CASSERGGGNYGYTF
V gene: TRBV2; clone size: .; CDR3 protein: CASNPGTDYEQYF
V gene: TRBV28; clone size: once; CDR3 protein: CASSGLYGYTF
V gene: TRBV6-5; clone size: .; CDR3 protein: CASSLGLAGEQYF
V gene: TRBV15; clone size: many; CDR3 protein: CATSRGPQGARNF
V gene: TRBV5-4; clone size: .; CDR3 protein: CASSLGGLGVTEAFF
V gene: TRBV9; clone size: once; CDR3 protein: CASSSPGLHSYNEQFF
V gene: TRBV23-1; clone size: .; CDR3 protein: CASSRKGQLNQPQHF
V gene: TRBV6-6; clone size: few; CDR3 protein: CASSYDEGNQPQHF
V gene: TRBV5-1; clone size: .; CDR3 protein: CASSLWAGDDQPQHF
V gene: TRBV5-4; clone size: once; CDR3 protein: CASSLDLGQRTDTQYF
V gene: TRBV30; clone size: .; CDR3 protein: CAWRGGLAGTDTQYF
V gene: TRBV14; clone size: few; CDR3 protein: CASSQQLANTGELFF
V gene: TRBV11-2; clone size: .; CDR3 protein: CASSLDRVRNTEAFF